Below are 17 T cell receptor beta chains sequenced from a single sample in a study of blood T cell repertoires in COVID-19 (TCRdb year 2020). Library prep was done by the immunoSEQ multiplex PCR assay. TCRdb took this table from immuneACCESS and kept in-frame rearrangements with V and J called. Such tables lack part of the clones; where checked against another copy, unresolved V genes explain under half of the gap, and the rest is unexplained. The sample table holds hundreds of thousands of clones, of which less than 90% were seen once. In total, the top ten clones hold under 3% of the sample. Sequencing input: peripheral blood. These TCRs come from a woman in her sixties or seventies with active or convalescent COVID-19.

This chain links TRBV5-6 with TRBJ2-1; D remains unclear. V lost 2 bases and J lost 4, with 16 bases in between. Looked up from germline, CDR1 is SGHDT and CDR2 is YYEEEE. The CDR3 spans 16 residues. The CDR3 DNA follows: TGTGCCAGCAGCTTAGATGACAAGGCCCTATACAATGAGCAGTTCTTC. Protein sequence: CASSLDDKALYNEQFF.

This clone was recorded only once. CDR3 residues: CASSLSLNWGDYGYTF. CDR3 DNA: TGCGCCAGCAGCTTGAGTCTGAATTGGGGGGACTATGGCTACACCTTC. This chain connects TRBV5-1 to TRBJ1-2, with a possible D match to TRBD1 (5 bases). The CDR3 loop spans 16 amino acids. V was trimmed by 1 base and J by 3 bases, leaving 16 bases between them. Germline V gene sequence: CDR1 SGHRS, CDR2 YFSETQ.

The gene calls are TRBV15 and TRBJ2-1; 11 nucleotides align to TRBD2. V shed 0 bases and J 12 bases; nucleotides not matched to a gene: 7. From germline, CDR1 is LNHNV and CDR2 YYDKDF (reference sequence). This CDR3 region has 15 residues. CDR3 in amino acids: CATSRDALAGGRQFF. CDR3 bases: TGTGCCACCAGCAGAGATGCATTAGCGGGGGGGCGGCAGTTCTTC.

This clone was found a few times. CDR3 sequence: CASSRQGSLATNEKLFF. The CDR3 coding sequence is TGTGCCAGCAGCCGACAGGGGTCTCTTGCAACTAATGAAAAACTGTTTTTT. The chain joins TRBV5-5 to TRBJ1-4, with TRBD1 identical over 8 bases. Germline V gives CDR1 SGHKS, CDR2 YYEKEE (reference sequence). After removal of 4 bases from V and 0 bases from J, the junction contained 8 bases not matched to a gene. The CDR3 sequence is 17 residues long.

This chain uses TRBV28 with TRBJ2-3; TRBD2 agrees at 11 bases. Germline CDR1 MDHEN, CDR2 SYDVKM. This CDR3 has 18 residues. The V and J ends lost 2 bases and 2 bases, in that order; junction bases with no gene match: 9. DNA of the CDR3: TGTGCCAGCAGTTTAGGCCCCCTAGCGGGAGGTTTCACAGATACGCAGTATTTT. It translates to CASSLGPLAGGFTDTQYF.

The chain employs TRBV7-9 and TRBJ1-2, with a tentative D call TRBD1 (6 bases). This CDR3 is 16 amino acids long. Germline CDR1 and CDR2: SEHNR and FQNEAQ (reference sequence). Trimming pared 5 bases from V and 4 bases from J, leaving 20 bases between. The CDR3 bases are TGTGCCAGCAGCCCCAAAGGGGACAAGCACCCCTATGGCTACACCTTC. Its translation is CASSPKGDKHPYGYTF.

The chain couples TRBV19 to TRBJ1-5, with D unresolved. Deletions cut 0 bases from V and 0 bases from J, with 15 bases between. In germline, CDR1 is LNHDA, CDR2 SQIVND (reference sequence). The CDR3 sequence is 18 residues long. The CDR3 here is CASSIDVESQNSNQPQHF. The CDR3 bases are TGTGCCAGTAGTATAGATGTGGAGTCCCAGAATAGCAATCAGCCCCAGCATTTT.

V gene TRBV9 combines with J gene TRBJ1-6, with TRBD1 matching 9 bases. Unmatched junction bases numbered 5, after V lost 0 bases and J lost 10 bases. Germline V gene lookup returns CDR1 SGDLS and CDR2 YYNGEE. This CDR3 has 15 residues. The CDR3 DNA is TGTGCCAGCAGCGTAGAACAGGGGGCTGGATCACCCCTCCACTTT. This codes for CASSVEQGAGSPLHF.

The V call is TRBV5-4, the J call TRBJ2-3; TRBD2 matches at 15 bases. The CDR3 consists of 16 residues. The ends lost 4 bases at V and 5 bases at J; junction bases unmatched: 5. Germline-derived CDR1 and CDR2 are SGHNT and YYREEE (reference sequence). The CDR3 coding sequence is TGTGCCAGCAGCACACGGACTAGCGGGAGGGAAGATACGCAGTATTTT. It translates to CASSTRTSGREDTQYF.

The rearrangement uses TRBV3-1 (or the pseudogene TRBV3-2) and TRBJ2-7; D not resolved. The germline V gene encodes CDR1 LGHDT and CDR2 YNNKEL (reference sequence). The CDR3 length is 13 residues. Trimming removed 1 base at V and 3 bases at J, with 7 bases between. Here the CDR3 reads CASSQGLSYEQYF. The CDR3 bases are TGTGCCAGCAGCCAAGGATTGAGCTACGAGCAGTACTTC.

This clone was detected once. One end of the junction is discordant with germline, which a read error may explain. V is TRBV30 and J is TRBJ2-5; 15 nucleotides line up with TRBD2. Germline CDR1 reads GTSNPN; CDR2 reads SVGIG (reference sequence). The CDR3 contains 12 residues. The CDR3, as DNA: TGTGCCTGGAGTACGGGGACTAGCGGGGGGAACTTC. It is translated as CAWSTGTSGGNF. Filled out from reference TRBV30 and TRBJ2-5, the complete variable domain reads SQTIHQWPATLVQPVGSPLSLECTVEGTSNPNLYWYRQAAGRGLQLLFYSVGIGQISSEVPQNLSASRPQDRQFILSSKKLLLSDSGFYLCAWSTGTSGGNFGPGTRLLVL.

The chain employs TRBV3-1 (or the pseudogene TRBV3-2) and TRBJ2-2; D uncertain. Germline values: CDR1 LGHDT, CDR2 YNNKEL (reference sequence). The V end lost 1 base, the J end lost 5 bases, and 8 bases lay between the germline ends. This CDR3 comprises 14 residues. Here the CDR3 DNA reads TGTGCCAGCAGCCAAGCGAGAGCGACCGGGGAGCTGTTTTTT. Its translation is CASSQARATGELFF.

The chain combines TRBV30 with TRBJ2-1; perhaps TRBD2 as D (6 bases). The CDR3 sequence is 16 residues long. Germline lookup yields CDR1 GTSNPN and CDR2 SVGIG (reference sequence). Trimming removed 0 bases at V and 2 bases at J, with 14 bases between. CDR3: CAWSVSGRGTYNEQFF. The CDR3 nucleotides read TGTGCCTGGAGTGTATCCGGGAGAGGGACCTACAATGAGCAGTTCTTC. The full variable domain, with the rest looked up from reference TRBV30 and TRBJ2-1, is SQTIHQWPATLVQPVGSPLSLECTVEGTSNPNLYWYRQAAGRGLQLLFYSVGIGQISSEVPQNLSASRPQDRQFILSSKKLLLSDSGFYLCAWSVSGRGTYNEQFFGPGTRLTVL.

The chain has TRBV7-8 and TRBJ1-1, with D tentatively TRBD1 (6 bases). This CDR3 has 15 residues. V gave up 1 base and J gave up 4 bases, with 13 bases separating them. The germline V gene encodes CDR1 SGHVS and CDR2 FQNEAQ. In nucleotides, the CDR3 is TGTGCCAGCAGCTTAGGCGAGGACAGTTCCACTGAAGCTTTCTTT. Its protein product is CASSLGEDSSTEAFF.

The CDR3 protein is CASSLNRVGYTF. The CDR3 bases are TGTGCCAGCAGCTTAAACAGGGTGGGCTACACCTTC. V gene TRBV7-9 combines with J gene TRBJ1-2; maybe TRBD1 (6 bases). CDR1 SEHNR and CDR2 FQNEAQ come from the germline V gene (reference sequence). The CDR3 has 12 amino acids. With 2 bases removed from V and 8 bases from J, the gap between germline ends came to 9 bases.

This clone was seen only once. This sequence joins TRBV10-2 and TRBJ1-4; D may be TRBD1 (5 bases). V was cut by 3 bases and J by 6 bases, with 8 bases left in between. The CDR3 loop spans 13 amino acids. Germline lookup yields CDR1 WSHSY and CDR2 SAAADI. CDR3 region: CASSDRADEKLFF. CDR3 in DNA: TGCGCCAGCAGTGACAGGGCGGATGAAAAACTGTTTTTT.

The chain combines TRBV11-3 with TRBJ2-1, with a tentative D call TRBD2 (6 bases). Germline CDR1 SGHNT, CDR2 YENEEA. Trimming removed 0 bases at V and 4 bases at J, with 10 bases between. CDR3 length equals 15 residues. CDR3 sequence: CASSLDTSRYNEQFF. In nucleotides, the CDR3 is TGTGCCAGCAGCTTAGATACTAGCCGTTACAATGAGCAGTTCTTC.